Each of the 12 T cell receptor beta chains below was sequenced from the same sample in a study of T cell repertoires in cytomegalovirus infection. For these TCRs, the target antigens are not known. TCRdb reprocessed the reads with MiXCR, giving one entry per CDR3 protein. The profile shows approximately 340,000 distinct CDR3 sequences, 25% to 35% of them singletons. The specimen comprised cultured PBMCs, sampled from culture after CMV antigen stimulation. Receptors were obtained from a human donor in good health (CMV status not recorded). Some clones in this sample may be carry-over from other donors' samples.

This clonotype was seen a handful of times. The chain couples TRBV7-9 to TRBJ1-1; unclear D gene. V was shortened by 1 base and J by 4 bases, with 4 bases between the two germline ends. Per germline, CDR1 SEHNR and CDR2 FQNEAQ (reference sequence). The CDR3 length is 12 residues. CDR3 loop: CASSLGPTEAFF. The CDR3 nucleotides are TGTGCCAGCAGCTTAGGTCCCACTGAAGCTTTCTTT.

This clonotype came up many times. This CDR3 is CASSLGTVEVTGELFF. CDR3 coding DNA: TGTGCCAGCAGCCTAGGGACCGTAGAAGTCACCGGGGAGCTGTTTTTT. The chain combines TRBV7-8 with TRBJ2-2; the D call may be TRBD1 or TRBD2 (5 bases each). CDR1 SGHVS and CDR2 FQNEAQ come from the germline V gene. The CDR3 contains 16 residues. V gave up 5 bases and J gave up 4 bases, with 17 bases separating them.

In its sample, this clonotype was seen many times. V and J are TRBV7-8 and TRBJ2-2, with 10 bases that match TRBD2. With V trimmed by 6 bases and J by 7 bases, 14 bases remained unmatched. Germline values: CDR1 SGHVS, CDR2 FQNEAQ. The CDR3 extends over 17 amino acids. The CDR3 bases are TGTGCCAGCAGAAATGGACTAGCGGTCTTTCAGGGCGGGGAGCTGTTTTTT. Translated: CASRNGLAVFQGGELFF.

This clonotype was picked up many times. The chain is built from TRBV7-8 and TRBJ2-5; D may be TRBD1 (5 bases). Germline-derived CDR1 and CDR2 are SGHVS and FQNEAQ. The CDR3 loop spans 15 amino acids. V was cut by 4 bases and J by 7 bases, with 19 bases left in between. In DNA form, the CDR3 reads TGTGCCAGCAGCTCCCACTCCGGCAGGGAAGGGACCCAGTACTTC. It specifies CASSSHSGREGTQYF.

The V and J genes are TRBV5-1 and TRBJ1-6, with 8 nucleotides matching TRBD1. The V gene end was trimmed by 4 bases and the J gene end by 0 bases; junction bases not matched to a gene: 6. Germline CDR1 reads SGHRS; CDR2 reads YFSETQ. The CDR3 is 17 amino acids. The CDR3 sequence is CASSMRQGSSYNSPLHF. The CDR3 DNA reads as TGCGCCAGCAGCATGAGACAGGGGAGCTCCTATAATTCACCCCTCCACTTT.

The J gene is TRBJ1-2, the V gene TRBV11-2; a weak D match, TRBD1 (5 bases). V dropped 1 base and J dropped 6 bases, with 18 bases sitting between them. The V gene's germline CDR1 is SGHAT and CDR2 FQNNGV. CDR3 length equals 16 residues. The chain's CDR3 is CASSLVGRAGRNGYTF. In nucleotides, the CDR3 is TGTGCCAGCAGCTTAGTCGGTAGGGCGGGACGGAATGGCTACACCTTC. Using reference TRBV11-2 and TRBJ1-2 for the parts outside the CDR3, the full variable domain is EAGVAQSPRYKIIEKRQSVAFWCNPISGHATLYWYQQILGQGPKLLIQFQNNGVVDDSQLPKDRFSAERLKGVDSTLKIQPAKLEDSAVYLCASSLVGRAGRNGYTFGSGTRLTVV.

The table lists this clonotype with a few counts. The V and J genes are TRBV11-2 and TRBJ1-3; no firm D call. Trimming took 4 bases from V and 0 from J, leaving 28 bases between them. Looked up from germline, CDR1 is SGHAT and CDR2 is FQNNGV. This CDR3 region has 21 residues. The DNA for the CDR3 is TGTGCCAGCAGCTCGCCCGGAAGGAGGTCAGGAGCCCTTTACTCTGGAAACACCATATATTTT. Protein: CASSSPGRRSGALYSGNTIYF.

Many counts were recorded for this clonotype. The chain combines TRBV7-2 with TRBJ1-6; D might be TRBD1 (6 bases). The CDR3 has 14 amino acids. Germline CDR1 SGHTA, CDR2 FQGNSA. V gave up 5 bases and J gave up 5 bases, with 10 bases separating them. CDR3 residues: CASSRQADNSPLHF. The CDR3 DNA is TGTGCCAGCAGCCGACAGGCGGATAATTCACCCCTCCACTTT.

Comments on this clonotype: A read error may be the cause here, since a much bigger clone is one base away. The chain employs TRBV14 and TRBJ2-1; D is uncertain. V gave up 3 bases and J gave up 4 bases, with 1 base separating them. The CDR3 totals 11 residues. Germline-derived CDR1 and CDR2 are SGHDN and FVKESK. CDR3 region: CASSHYNEQFF. CDR3 DNA: TGTGCCAGCAGCCATTACAATGAGCAGTTCTTC.

The chain combines TRBV2 with TRBJ2-3; perhaps TRBD2 as D (6 bases). CDR3 length: 15 amino acids. The germline V gene encodes CDR1 SNHLY and CDR2 FYNNEI. V was clipped by 4 bases and J by 3 bases, with 14 bases between them. The CDR3 coding sequence is TGTGCCAGCAGTGGAGCGGGCCGGGGAACAGATACGCAGTATTTT. Amino acid sequence: CASSGAGRGTDTQYF.

This clonotype was seen repeatedly, ten times or more. The chain has TRBV7-3 and TRBJ2-3; D uncertain. In germline, CDR1 is SGHTA, CDR2 FQGTGA. The length of the CDR3 is 14 residues. Trimming removed 6 bases at V and 0 bases at J, with 10 bases between. The CDR3 reads CASSFGLSTDTQYF. CDR3 sequence (DNA): TGTGCCAGCAGTTTCGGGCTAAGCACAGATACGCAGTATTTT.

This clonotype was found a few times. J is TRBJ2-3 and V is TRBV2; D not resolved. V was pared by 0 bases and J by 4 bases, with 14 bases between. The CDR3 consists of 16 residues. From germline, CDR1 is SNHLY and CDR2 FYNNEI. As DNA, the CDR3 is TGTGCCAGCAGTGAAGCGCTTCTCAGTTTCGCAGATACGCAGTATTTT. Translated: CASSEALLSFADTQYF.